This T cell receptor (beta chain) is from a study of beta chain features in type 1 diabetes. Study-level points and caveats: Fewer insertions but more deletions were seen at VDJ junctions in type 1 diabetes patients. Shorter TCRB CDR3s, moderately but significantly so, marked every one of the four CD4+ subsets in Type 1 diabetes patients. The influence of HLA type on TCRB rearrangement stayed undetermined.

Note on this clone: Antigen: not known.

CDR1 and CDR2 from the germline V gene are SGHRS and YFSETQ. The germline V and J ends were trimmed by 0 bases and 4 bases, with 4 bases remaining between them. The CDR3 is made up of 13 amino acids. Expressed TCRB transcripts got sequenced, as all isolated RNA was reverse transcribed. Sequenced by immunoSEQ multiplex PCR; TCRdb stores in-frame clones only, minus some. The table shows 600,000 to 700,000 clones, with around an eighth occurring only once. The genes are TRBV5-1 and TRBJ2-2; D is unclear. Sequencing was performed on naive CD4+ T cells from blood. This TCR came from a man between 25 and 39 years old with type 1 diabetes. CDR3 nucleotides: TGCGCCAGCAGCTTGGGGTTCACCGGGGAGCTGTTTTTT. This translates into CASSLGFTGELFF.